This entry lists 32 T cell receptor beta chains sequenced from one sample in a study of blood T cells in healthy people across ages. A J-beta primer mix and a sample-barcoded 5' primer were used in a second PCR of roughly 6 to 12 cycles. TCRdb called the 5' RACE reads again in MiXCR, with one record for every CDR3 protein. The sample records some 920,000 distinct CDR3 sequences, roughly 47% being singletons. The material sequenced was blood. All receptors derive from a woman aged 55 to 70 in good health.

This clonotype has only a few counts. CDR3 in DNA: TGTGCCAGCAGCTTCGGGCCGCCTATGTACGAGCAGTACTTC. It encodes CASSFGPPMYEQYF. The V call is TRBV7-2, the J call TRBJ2-5; D ambiguous. The DNA end is a closer match to TRBJ2-7, so the J assignment may be wrong. There are 14 residues in the CDR3. The germline gives CDR1 SGHTA, CDR2 FQGNSA.

Ten or more counts support this clonotype. The chain couples TRBV5-1 to TRBJ2-1; D gene uncertain. Trimming removed 3 bases from V and 5 bases from J, with 3 bases in between. CDR1 is SGHRS and CDR2 is YFSETQ in the germline V gene. The CDR3 runs to 11 residues. CDR3 amino acids: CASSSNNEQFF. CDR3 nucleotide sequence: TGCGCCAGCAGCTCAAACAATGAGCAGTTCTTC.

This clonotype was seen more than once but under ten times. CDR3 sequence reads: CASLGTTDYEQYF. Here the CDR3 DNA reads TGTGCCAGCCTCGGGACAACCGACTACGAGCAGTACTTC. The chain recombines TRBV6-5 with TRBJ2-7; possible D gene TRBD1, 6 bases. This CDR3 is 13 amino acids long. CDR1 and CDR2 from the germline V gene are MNHEY and SVGAGI. V gave up 8 bases and J gave up 3 bases, with 14 bases separating them.

This clonotype showed up just a few times. The rearrangement joins TRBV28 to TRBJ2-3; the D call may be TRBD1 or TRBD2 (5 bases each). The germline V gene encodes CDR1 MDHEN and CDR2 SYDVKM. This CDR3 has 15 amino acids. Trimming left V 7 bases short and J 4 bases short, with 18 bases between. The CDR3: CASNPSGHLPDTQYF. The DNA of the CDR3 is TGTGCCAGCAACCCTTCGGGGCATCTCCCAGATACGCAGTATTTT.

The chain recombines TRBV12-3 or TRBV12-4 with TRBJ2-1; 8 positions agree with TRBD2. The ends lost 3 bases at V and 5 bases at J; junction bases unmatched: 6. The CDR3 extends over 15 amino acids. CDR3 protein: CASSFLGLGDNEQFF. DNA of the CDR3: TGTGCCAGCAGTTTCCTGGGACTAGGCGACAATGAGCAGTTCTTC.

This clonotype was seen a handful of times. The chain couples TRBV29-1 to TRBJ2-5; D is possibly TRBD2 (5 bases). Germline values: CDR1 SQVTM, CDR2 ANQGSEA. Trimming stripped 0 bases from V and 5 bases from J, with 13 bases between. The CDR3 contains 14 residues. CDR3 in amino acids: CSVEDPRGTETQYF. The CDR3 DNA reads TGCAGCGTTGAAGATCCCCGGGGAACGGAGACCCAGTACTTC.

This clonotype was seen just once. The chain is built from TRBV6-6 and TRBJ2-1, with 10 nucleotides matching TRBD1. V lost 2 bases and J lost 7; bases outside the gene matches: 5. In germline, CDR1 is MNHNY, CDR2 SVGAGI (reference sequence). There are 15 residues in the CDR3. The CDR3 bases are TGTGCCAGCAGTTACACGGGACAGGGGTCGAATGAGCAGTTCTTC. Its translation is CASSYTGQGSNEQFF.

The V and J genes are TRBV4-1 and TRBJ2-7; a weak D match, TRBD1 (6 bases). TRBJ2-1 explains the end of the DNA better; the J call may be wrong. This CDR3 has 14 residues. Germline V gene sequence: CDR1 MGHRA, CDR2 YSYEKL. CDR3 in amino acids: CASSQVSRGDEQFF. CDR3 DNA sequence: TGCGCCAGCAGCCAGGTTTCCAGGGGCGATGAGCAGTTCTTC.

The gene calls are TRBV5-1 and TRBJ2-3, with TRBD2 matching 9 bases. Per germline, CDR1 SGHRS and CDR2 YFSETQ. J lost 4 bases, V lost 1 base, and 7 bases had no gene match. The CDR3 spans 16 residues. The CDR3 nucleotides are TGCGCCAGCAGCTTGAGGCTAGCGGGACGCGCAGATACGCAGTATTTT. This sequence encodes CASSLRLAGRADTQYF. Complete variable domain (other parts from reference TRBV5-1 and TRBJ2-3): KAGVTQTPRYLIKTRGQQVTLSCSPISGHRSVSWYQQTPGQGLQFLFEYFSETQRNKGNFPGRFSGRQFSNSRSEMNVSTLELGDSALYLCASSLRLAGRADTQYFGPGTRLTVL.

The rearrangement links TRBV28 to TRBJ2-5, with D maybe TRBD1 (8 bases). Trimming took 5 bases from V and 4 from J, leaving 20 bases between them. CDR3 length equals 16 residues. Germline V gives CDR1 MDHEN, CDR2 SYDVKM. The CDR3: CASSKETTGGGETQYF. For the CDR3, the DNA is TGTGCCAGCAGTAAAGAGACTACAGGGGGGGGAGAGACCCAGTACTTC.

This clonotype was counted a few times. V gene TRBV29-1 combines with J gene TRBJ2-7; 10 bases are shared with TRBD1. Per germline, CDR1 SQVTM and CDR2 ANQGSEA. The trim removed 7 bases at V and 3 bases at J, leaving 9 bases unmatched. The CDR3 has 14 amino acids. As DNA, the CDR3 is TGCAGCGCCCAAACGACAGGGGGCGTCTACGAGCAGTACTTC. Translating it yields CSAQTTGGVYEQYF.

The chain couples TRBV4-1 to TRBJ2-2; 7 bases match TRBD1. The germline V gene has CDR1 MGHRA and CDR2 YSYEKL. The CDR3 has 14 residues. J was trimmed by 4 bases and V by 6 bases; bases with no gene match: 5. The CDR3 DNA reads TGCGCCAGCAGGTACGGACAGGTCACCGGGGAGCTGTTTTTT. Translated: CASRYGQVTGELFF.

The chain couples TRBV29-1 to TRBJ2-1, with 14 nucleotides matching TRBD2. V lost 7 bases and J lost 12; bases outside the gene matches: 8. The length of the CDR3 is 13 residues. Germline assignment: CDR1 SQVTM and CDR2 ANQGSEA. The CDR3 region has the DNA TGCAGCGAGGGACTAGCGGGAGCCCAGCGGCAGTTCTTC. Amino acids: CSEGLAGAQRQFF.

This chain uses TRBV20-1 with TRBJ2-1; D might be TRBD2 (7 bases). This CDR3 comprises 15 residues. Germline values: CDR1 DFQATT, CDR2 SNEGSKA (reference sequence). V shed 2 bases and J shed 10 bases, with 21 bases lying between them. CDR3 sequence reads: CSARLTSRQGKEQFF. The CDR3 region has the DNA TGCAGTGCTAGACTGACTAGCAGGCAGGGGAAGGAGCAGTTCTTC.

Only a few counts were recorded for this clonotype. The chain carries TRBV7-2 and TRBJ2-3; TRBD2 matches 8 bases. The germline V gene encodes CDR1 SGHTA and CDR2 FQGNSA. V shed 3 bases, J shed 2 bases, and the junction held 4 bases outside the gene matches. The CDR3 is 15 residues long. The CDR3 nucleotides are TGTGCCAGCAGCTTGATAGCGGGGTTCACAGATACGCAGTATTTT. Amino acids: CASSLIAGFTDTQYF.

This clonotype was recorded a few times. This may arise from a read error, as a much more abundant clone is one base away. The J gene is TRBJ2-7, the V gene TRBV5-5; D possibly uses TRBD1 or TRBD2 (5 bases each). The assigned J gene may be wrong: the sequence end matches TRBJ2-5 better. The germline CDR1 and CDR2 sequences are SGHKS and YYEKEE (reference sequence). The CDR3 is 14 residues long. This CDR3 reads CASSLGGSEETQYF. CDR3 DNA sequence: TGTGCCAGCAGCTTGGGGGGGTCGGAAGAGACCCAGTACTTC.

This clonotype was recorded at least ten times. The chain has TRBV20-1 and TRBJ2-3; D assignment may be TRBD1 or TRBD2 (5 bases each). The CDR3 has 15 amino acids. The V end was cut by 3 bases, the J end by 4 bases, with 17 bases between. Germline V gene lookup returns CDR1 DFQATT and CDR2 SNEGSKA (reference sequence). The CDR3 DNA reads as TGCAGTGCTAGGGCGCCAGGGAGAAATCCAGATACGCAGTATTTT. Translating gives CSARAPGRNPDTQYF.

The chain combines TRBV11-2 with TRBJ2-3, with TRBD2 matching over 13 bases. The CDR3 has 16 amino acids. Per germline, CDR1 SGHAT and CDR2 FQNNGV. V lost 5 bases and J lost 5; bases outside the gene matches: 7. CDR3 region: CASSLGLAGELDTQYF. In DNA, the CDR3 is TGTGCCAGCAGCCTAGGACTAGCGGGAGAATTAGATACGCAGTATTTT. Filled out from reference TRBV11-2 and TRBJ2-3, the complete variable domain reads EAGVAQSPRYKIIEKRQSVAFWCNPISGHATLYWYQQILGQGPKLLIQFQNNGVVDDSQLPKDRFSAERLKGVDSTLKIQPAKLEDSAVYLCASSLGLAGELDTQYFGPGTRLTVL.

The rearrangement joins TRBV4-2 to TRBJ2-3, with D possibly matching TRBD1 (6 bases). The V gene lost 1 base and the J gene lost 4 bases, with 18 bases spanning the gap. In germline, CDR1 is LGHNA, CDR2 YNFKEQ. CDR3 length: 17 residues. The CDR3 DNA reads as TGTGCCAGCAGCCAAGGGAATCAGGGGAAGGTGGCAGATACGCAGTATTTT. Translating gives CASSQGNQGKVADTQYF.

This clonotype turned up a few times. This CDR3 reads CASSLIASGSDEQYF. DNA for the CDR3: TGTGCCAGCAGCTTAATTGCTAGCGGGAGTGACGAGCAGTACTTC. The chain is built from TRBV7-2 and TRBJ2-7; 10 bases agree with TRBD2. Per the germline V gene, CDR1 is SGHTA and CDR2 is FQGNSA. The CDR3 consists of 15 residues. The V gene end was trimmed by 2 bases and the J gene end by 5 bases; junction bases not matched to a gene: 6.

This rearrangement joins TRBV7-2 to TRBJ2-3; 7 bases line up with TRBD2. CDR1 and CDR2 from the germline V gene are SGHTA and FQGNSA. J gave up 2 bases and V 3 bases, and 2 bases lay outside the gene matches. This CDR3 is built from 14 residues. The CDR3 bases are TGTGCCAGCAGCTTCGGACTAGTCACAGATACGCAGTATTTT. Translated, it gives CASSFGLVTDTQYF.

The J gene is TRBJ2-5, the V gene TRBV27; possibly TRBD2 for D (5 bases). The CDR3 covers 14 residues. Germline CDR1 is MNHEY and CDR2 is SMNVEV (reference sequence). V lost 4 bases and J lost 5, with 14 bases in between. For the CDR3, the DNA is TGTGCCAGCAGTTCCCGCTCGGGGTACGAGACCCAGTACTTC. It codes for CASSSRSGYETQYF.

This chain connects TRBV11-2 to TRBJ1-2; no reliable D call. The CDR3 is made up of 13 amino acids. V lost 0 bases, J lost 8 bases, and 10 bases lay in between. CDR1 and CDR2 from the germline V gene are SGHAT and FQNNGV. The chain's CDR3 is CASSLEVQRGYTF. In DNA, the CDR3 is TGTGCCAGCAGCTTAGAAGTGCAGCGAGGCTACACCTTC.

The chain uses TRBV6-1 and TRBJ2-3; 7 positions match TRBD1. V was pared by 6 bases and J by 2 bases, with 14 bases of the junction left unmatched. The CDR3 runs to 17 residues. Germline V CDR1 and CDR2: MNHNS, SASEGT. Written as DNA, the CDR3 is TGTGCCAGCAGGTCCCGGAGGCAAGGGGGCCACACAGATACGCAGTATTTT. Encoded protein: CASRSRRQGGHTDTQYF.

This clonotype was detected many times. The CDR3 spells CASSLRSGINEQYF. CDR3 coding DNA: TGTGCCAGCAGCCTACGGAGCGGGATCAACGAGCAGTACTTC. The chain uses TRBV7-2 and TRBJ2-7; 7 nucleotides agree with TRBD2. With 5 bases clipped from V and 5 bases from J, the junction kept 9 bases outside the gene matches. In germline, CDR1 is SGHTA, CDR2 FQGNSA. This CDR3 contains 14 residues.

This chain uses TRBV20-1 with TRBJ1-1; possible D gene TRBD1, 6 bases. The CDR3 loop spans 14 amino acids. With 2 bases removed from V and 4 bases from J, the gap between germline ends came to 14 bases. CDR1 is DFQATT, CDR2 SNEGSKA, per germline (reference sequence). The CDR3, as DNA: TGCAGTGCTAGACCGGGGGGCTCGACCACTGAAGCTTTCTTT. Protein: CSARPGGSTTEAFF.

The V gene is TRBV11-2, the J gene TRBJ2-3; possible D gene TRBD2, 5 bases. The CDR3 runs 17 residues. The V end was cut by 5 bases, the J end by 2 bases, with 20 bases between. Per germline, CDR1 SGHAT and CDR2 FQNNGV. This CDR3 is CASSPSSSPADTDTQYF. The CDR3 nucleotides read TGTGCCAGCAGCCCTTCTAGCTCCCCCGCCGACACAGATACGCAGTATTTT.

The chain couples TRBV2 to TRBJ2-3; TRBD2 is a possible D gene (6 bases). Germline lookup yields CDR1 SNHLY and CDR2 FYNNEI. The V end was cut by 7 bases, the J end by 4 bases, with 15 bases between. The length of the CDR3 is 14 residues. CDR3 DNA: TGTGCCAGCAACTCGGGAGAACCACCAGATACGCAGTATTTT. Translated: CASNSGEPPDTQYF.

The chain has TRBV29-1 and TRBJ2-2; maybe TRBD1 (5 bases). The V and J ends lost 3 bases and 5 bases respectively, with 10 bases between them. CDR1 SQVTM and CDR2 ANQGSEA come from the germline V gene. This CDR3 contains 13 residues. In DNA, the CDR3 is TGCAGCGTTGATAGGCAGGGAACCGGGGAGCTGTTTTTT. Translation: CSVDRQGTGELFF.

The chain has TRBV5-1 and TRBJ1-5; D is unresolved. The V gene's germline CDR1 is SGHRS and CDR2 YFSETQ. The CDR3 contains 18 residues. The V gene lost 2 bases and the J gene lost 5 bases, with 23 bases spanning the gap. The CDR3 DNA sequence: TGCGCCAGCAGCTTTTTACGTCTAGGGCAGGATGAACATCAGCCCCAGCATTTT. Its translation: CASSFLRLGQDEHQPQHF.

The sample holds many counts of this clonotype. V gene TRBV12-3 or TRBV12-4 combines with J gene TRBJ2-5; 8 bases agree with TRBD2. After removal of 5 bases from V and 11 bases from J, the junction contained 4 bases not matched to a gene. The CDR3 extends over 11 amino acids. The chain's CDR3 is CASSVSGEQYF. The CDR3 DNA follows: TGTGCCAGCAGTGTTAGCGGGGAGCAGTACTTC.

This sequence joins TRBV24-1 and TRBJ2-5; D possibly corresponds to TRBD1 (5 bases). Per the germline V gene, CDR1 is KGHDR and CDR2 is SFDVKD. The CDR3 runs 17 residues. Trimming removed 0 bases at V and 0 bases at J, with 13 bases between. The CDR3 protein is CATSDLHPGRYQETQYF. The CDR3 DNA sequence: TGTGCCACCAGTGATTTGCATCCAGGGCGCTACCAAGAGACCCAGTACTTC.